These 9 T cell receptor beta chains came from one sample sequenced in a study of cytomegalovirus exposure and HLA in healthy donors (dated by TCRdb to the late 2010s). The library was built by means of the immunoSEQ multiplex PCR assay. A mixture of 60 forward primers for TCR Vbeta segments and 13 reverse primers for TCR Jbeta segments was used in the multiplex PCR. Imported from immuneACCESS, the table was reduced by TCRdb to in-frame sequences with V and J called. These copies leave out some clones; in studies compared against another copy, an unresolved V gene accounts for under half, and the cause of the remainder is not known. The sample table records about 130,000 clones; around 80% of these occur just once. The ten biggest clones cover about 7% of the sample. The sequencing input was PBMCs. The receptors here all came from a middle-aged man in good health and CMV-seropositive.

The chain uses TRBV29-1 and TRBJ2-1, with 8 bases that match TRBD2. Germline V gene data show CDR1 as SQVTM and CDR2 as ANQGSEA. V dropped 6 bases and J dropped 5; count of bases not matched to a gene: 12. This CDR3 contains 15 residues. The chain's CDR3 is CSVGERESSHNEQFF. CDR3 coding DNA: TGCAGCGTAGGGGAGCGGGAGAGTTCGCACAATGAGCAGTTCTTC.

The V and J genes are TRBV7-2 and TRBJ1-2; D perhaps matches TRBD1 (6 bases). CDR1 and CDR2 (germline): SGHTA, FQGNSA. V was trimmed by 1 base and J by 4 bases, leaving 13 bases between them. The CDR3 is 15 residues long. CDR3 amino acids: CASSLEGTRIYGYTF. The CDR3 DNA reads TGTGCCAGCAGCTTAGAAGGGACACGAATCTATGGCTACACCTTC.

The chain carries TRBV2 and TRBJ2-4; possible D gene TRBD2, 5 bases. The CDR3 loop spans 15 amino acids. The V end was cut by 7 bases, the J end by 0 bases, with 13 bases between. The germline CDR1 and CDR2 sequences are SNHLY and FYNNEI. The CDR3 region has the DNA TGTGCCAGCAATAGGGAGCGTCTAGCCAAAAACATTCAGTACTTC. Encoded protein: CASNRERLAKNIQYF.

The gene calls are TRBV5-1 and TRBJ1-5, with 8 bases lining up with TRBD1. CDR1 and CDR2 from the germline V gene are SGHRS and YFSETQ. CDR3 length: 15 residues. V lost 0 bases and J lost 5; bases outside the gene matches: 4. CDR3 bases: TGCGCCAGCAGCTTGGGGACAGGGAGAGATCAGCCCCAGCATTTT. This translates into CASSLGTGRDQPQHF.

The rearrangement links TRBV5-8 to TRBJ1-4; D might be TRBD1 (6 bases). From germline, CDR1 is SGHTS and CDR2 YDEGEE. There are 16 residues in the CDR3. V was clipped by 2 bases and J by 3 bases, with 14 bases between them. CDR3 residues: CASSFTGSVSNEKLFF. In DNA form, the CDR3 reads TGTGCCAGCAGCTTTACAGGGTCGGTTTCTAATGAAAAACTGTTTTTT.

This chain uses TRBV2 with TRBJ2-7, with D possibly being TRBD1 (6 bases). Germline values: CDR1 SNHLY, CDR2 FYNNEI. The CDR3 has 15 residues. V shed 2 bases and J shed 2 bases, with 13 bases lying between them. CDR3 DNA: TGTGCCAGCAGTGAAAGGGCAGGGGTTACCTACGAGCAGTACTTC. Amino acids: CASSERAGVTYEQYF.

The chain has TRBV10-3 and TRBJ2-7; D gene unclear. Per germline, CDR1 ENHRY and CDR2 SYGVKD. The CDR3 runs 12 residues. Deletions cut 0 bases from V and 5 bases from J, with 5 bases between. The CDR3 reads CAISESADEQYF. CDR3 nucleotide sequence: TGTGCCATCAGTGAGTCTGCGGACGAGCAGTACTTC.

This chain uses TRBV15 with TRBJ1-5, with TRBD1 as a possible D gene (6 bases). The germline gives CDR1 LNHNV, CDR2 YYDKDF (reference sequence). CDR3 size: 16 residues. V dropped 5 bases and J dropped 7 bases, with 21 bases sitting between them. The CDR3 is CATSFRDTLDNQPQHF. The CDR3 nucleotides are TGTGCCACCAGCTTTCGGGACACCCTGGACAACCAGCCCCAGCATTTT.

Of note for this clone: Lacking the conserved final phenylalanine or tryptophan, this CDR3 likely reflects a read error. The J gene is TRBJ1-1, the V gene TRBV7-9; no definite D call. CDR1 and CDR2 from the germline V gene are SEHNR and FQNEAQ (reference sequence). Trimming removed 4 bases from V and 8 bases from J, with 20 bases in between. This CDR3 has 15 amino acids. Here the CDR3 DNA reads TGTGCCAGCAGCTCCTCCATGGTGACGACGGAGGAAGCTTTCTGT. It translates to CASSSSMVTTEEAFC.